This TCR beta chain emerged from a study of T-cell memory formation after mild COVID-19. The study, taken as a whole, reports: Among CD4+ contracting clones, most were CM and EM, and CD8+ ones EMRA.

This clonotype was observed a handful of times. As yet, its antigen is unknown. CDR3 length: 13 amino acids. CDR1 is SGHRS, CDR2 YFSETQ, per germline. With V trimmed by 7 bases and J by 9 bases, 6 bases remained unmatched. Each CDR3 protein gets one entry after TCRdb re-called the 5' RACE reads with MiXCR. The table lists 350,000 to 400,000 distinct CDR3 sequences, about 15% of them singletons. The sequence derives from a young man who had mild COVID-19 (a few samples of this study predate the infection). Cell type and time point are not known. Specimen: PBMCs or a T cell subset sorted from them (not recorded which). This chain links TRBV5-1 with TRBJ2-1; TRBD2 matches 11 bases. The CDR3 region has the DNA TGCGCCAGCCTTAGCGGGGGGGCTGGTGAGCAGTTCTTC. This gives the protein CASLSGGAGEQFF.